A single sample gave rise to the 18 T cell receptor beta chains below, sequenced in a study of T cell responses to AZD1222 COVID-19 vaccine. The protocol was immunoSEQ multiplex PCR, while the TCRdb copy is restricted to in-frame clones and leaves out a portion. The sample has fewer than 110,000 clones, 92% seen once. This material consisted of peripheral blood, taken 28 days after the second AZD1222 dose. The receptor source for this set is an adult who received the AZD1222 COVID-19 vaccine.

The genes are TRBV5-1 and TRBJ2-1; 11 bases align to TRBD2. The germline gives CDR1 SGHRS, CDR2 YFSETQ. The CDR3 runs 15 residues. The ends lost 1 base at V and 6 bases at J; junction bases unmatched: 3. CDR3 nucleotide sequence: TGCGCCAGCAGCTTGACTAGCGGGAGTTTCAATGAGCAGTTCTTC. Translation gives CASSLTSGSFNEQFF.

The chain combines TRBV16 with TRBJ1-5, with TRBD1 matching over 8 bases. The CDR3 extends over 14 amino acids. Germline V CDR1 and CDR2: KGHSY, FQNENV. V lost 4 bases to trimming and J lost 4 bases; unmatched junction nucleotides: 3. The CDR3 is CASSRTGRNQPQHF. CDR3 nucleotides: TGTGCCAGCAGCCGGACAGGGAGGAATCAGCCCCAGCATTTT.

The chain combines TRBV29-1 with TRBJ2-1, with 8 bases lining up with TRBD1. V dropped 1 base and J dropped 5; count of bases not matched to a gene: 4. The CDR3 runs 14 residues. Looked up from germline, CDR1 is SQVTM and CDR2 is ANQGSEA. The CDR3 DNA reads TGCAGCGTTGAAGGGACAGGGTTCAACAATGAGCAGTTCTTC. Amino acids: CSVEGTGFNNEQFF.

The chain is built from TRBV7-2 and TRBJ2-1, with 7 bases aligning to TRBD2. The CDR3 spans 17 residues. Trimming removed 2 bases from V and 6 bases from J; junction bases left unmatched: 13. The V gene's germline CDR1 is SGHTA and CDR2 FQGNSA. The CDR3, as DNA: TGTGCCAGCAGCTTACAACCGTTCGGGGGGAGTAGCAATGAGCAGTTCTTC. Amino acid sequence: CASSLQPFGGSSNEQFF.

The CDR3 bases are TGTGCCAGCAGCGCACCAGGGGCGGTCGAGCAGTACTTC. It codes for CASSAPGAVEQYF. The chain couples TRBV6-5 to TRBJ2-7, with D perhaps TRBD1 (6 bases). V lost 6 bases and J lost 6, with 15 bases in between. The germline CDR1 and CDR2 sequences are MNHEY and SVGAGI. The CDR3 is 13 residues long.

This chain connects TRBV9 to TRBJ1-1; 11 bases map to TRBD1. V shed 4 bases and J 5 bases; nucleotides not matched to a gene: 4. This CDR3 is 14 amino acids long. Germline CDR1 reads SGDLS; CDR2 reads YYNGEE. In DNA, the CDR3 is TGTGCCAGCAGCTCCGGGACAGGGGGGACTGAAGCTTTCTTT. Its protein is CASSSGTGGTEAFF.

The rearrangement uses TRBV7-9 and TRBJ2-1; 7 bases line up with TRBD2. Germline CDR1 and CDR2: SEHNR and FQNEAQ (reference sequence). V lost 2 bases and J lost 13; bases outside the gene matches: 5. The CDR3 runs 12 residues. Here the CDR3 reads CASSLRREKQFF. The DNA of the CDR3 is TGTGCCAGCAGCTTAAGGCGGGAGAAACAGTTCTTC.

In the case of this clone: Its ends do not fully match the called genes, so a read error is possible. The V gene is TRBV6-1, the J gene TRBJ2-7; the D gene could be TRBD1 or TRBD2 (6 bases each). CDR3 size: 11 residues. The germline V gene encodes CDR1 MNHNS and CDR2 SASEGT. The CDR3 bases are TGTGCCAGCAGTGAATCCCCGGGGGCGAGCTTC. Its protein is CASSESPGASF.

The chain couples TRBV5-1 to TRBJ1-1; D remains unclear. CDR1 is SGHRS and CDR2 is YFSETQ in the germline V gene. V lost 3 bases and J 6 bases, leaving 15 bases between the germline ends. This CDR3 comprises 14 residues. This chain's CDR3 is CASSSTAGGAEAFF. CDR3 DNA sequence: TGCGCCAGCAGCTCCACAGCGGGAGGAGCTGAAGCTTTCTTT.

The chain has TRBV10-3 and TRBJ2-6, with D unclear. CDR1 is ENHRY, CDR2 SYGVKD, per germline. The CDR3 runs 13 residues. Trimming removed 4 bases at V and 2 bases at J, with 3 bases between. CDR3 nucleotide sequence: TGTGCCATCAGTGTCGCTGGGGCCAACGTCCTGACTTTC. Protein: CAISVAGANVLTF.

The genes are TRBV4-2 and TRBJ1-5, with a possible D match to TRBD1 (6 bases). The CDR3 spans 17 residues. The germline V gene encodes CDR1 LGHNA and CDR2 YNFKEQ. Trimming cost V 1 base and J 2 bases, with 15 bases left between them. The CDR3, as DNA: TGTGCCAGCAGCCAAGCTCGCGTGGGACAAGGCAATCAGCCCCAGCATTTT. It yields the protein CASSQARVGQGNQPQHF.

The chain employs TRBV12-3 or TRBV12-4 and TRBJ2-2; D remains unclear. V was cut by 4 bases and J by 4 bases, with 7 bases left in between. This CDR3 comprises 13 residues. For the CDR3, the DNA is TGTGCCAGCAGTTGGGTTCGCACCGGGGAGCTGTTTTTT. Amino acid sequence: CASSWVRTGELFF.

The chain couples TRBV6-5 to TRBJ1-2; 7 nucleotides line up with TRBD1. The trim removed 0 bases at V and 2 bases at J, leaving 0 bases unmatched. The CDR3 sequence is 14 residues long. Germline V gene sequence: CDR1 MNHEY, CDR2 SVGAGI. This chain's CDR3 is CASSYSGQNYGYTF. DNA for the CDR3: TGTGCCAGCAGTTACTCGGGACAGAACTATGGCTACACCTTC.

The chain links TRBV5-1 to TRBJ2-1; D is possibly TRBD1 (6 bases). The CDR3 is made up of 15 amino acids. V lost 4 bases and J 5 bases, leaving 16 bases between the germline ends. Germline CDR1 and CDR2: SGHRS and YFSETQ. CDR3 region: CASSAFLTGNNEQFF. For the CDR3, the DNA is TGCGCCAGCAGCGCTTTCCTGACAGGAAACAATGAGCAGTTCTTC.

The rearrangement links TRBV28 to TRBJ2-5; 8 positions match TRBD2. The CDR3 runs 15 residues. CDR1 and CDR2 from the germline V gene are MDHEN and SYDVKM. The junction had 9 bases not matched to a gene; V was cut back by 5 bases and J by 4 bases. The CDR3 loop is CASSMTSARRETQYF. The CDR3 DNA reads TGTGCCAGCAGTATGACTAGCGCACGTAGAGAGACCCAGTACTTC.

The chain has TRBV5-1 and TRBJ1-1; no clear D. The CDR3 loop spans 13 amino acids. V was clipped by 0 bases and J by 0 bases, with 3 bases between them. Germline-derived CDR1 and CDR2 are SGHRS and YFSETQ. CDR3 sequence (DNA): TGCGCCAGCAGCTTGGGCCTGAACACTGAAGCTTTCTTT. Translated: CASSLGLNTEAFF. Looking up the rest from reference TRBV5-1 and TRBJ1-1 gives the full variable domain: KAGVTQTPRYLIKTRGQQVTLSCSPISGHRSVSWYQQTPGQGLQFLFEYFSETQRNKGNFPGRFSGRQFSNSRSEMNVSTLELGDSALYLCASSLGLNTEAFFGQGTRLTVV.

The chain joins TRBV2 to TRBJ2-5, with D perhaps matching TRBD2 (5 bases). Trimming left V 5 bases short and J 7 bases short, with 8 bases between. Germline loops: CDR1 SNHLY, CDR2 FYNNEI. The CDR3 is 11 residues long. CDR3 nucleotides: TGTGCCAGCAGTCGGGGTGGGACCCAGTACTTC. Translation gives CASSRGGTQYF.

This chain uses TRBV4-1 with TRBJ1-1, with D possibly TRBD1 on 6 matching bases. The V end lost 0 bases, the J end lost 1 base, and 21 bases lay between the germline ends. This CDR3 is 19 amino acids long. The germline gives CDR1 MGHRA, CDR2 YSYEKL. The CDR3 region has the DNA TGCGCCAGCAGCCAAGATTTAGACCGGATCACAGGGACGAACACTGAAGCTTTCTTT. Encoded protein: CASSQDLDRITGTNTEAFF.